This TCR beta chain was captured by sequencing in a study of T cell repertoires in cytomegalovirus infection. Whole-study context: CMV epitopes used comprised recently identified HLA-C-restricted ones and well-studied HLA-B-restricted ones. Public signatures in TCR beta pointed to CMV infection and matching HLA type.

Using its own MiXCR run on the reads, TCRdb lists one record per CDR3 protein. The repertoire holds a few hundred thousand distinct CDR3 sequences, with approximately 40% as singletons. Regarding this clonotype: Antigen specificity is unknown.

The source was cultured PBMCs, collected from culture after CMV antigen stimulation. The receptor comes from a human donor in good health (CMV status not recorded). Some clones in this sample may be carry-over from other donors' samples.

The CDR3 protein is CASTTFLPRLAGTQYF. The CDR3 DNA reads as TGTGCCAGCACCACATTTCTCCCCCGACTAGCTGGGACCCAGTACTTC. This sequence joins TRBV12-3 or TRBV12-4 and TRBJ2-5, with 7 bases that match TRBD2. Losses at the gene ends were 7 bases for V and 7 bases for J; bases not matched to a gene: 18. The length of the CDR3 is 16 residues.